This note documents a single T cell receptor beta chain sequence. V was trimmed by 6 bases and J by 2 bases, leaving 13 bases between them. Germline values: CDR1 SQVTM, CDR2 ANQGSEA. The CDR3 contains 13 residues. This entry is derived from a study of T cells in Graves' hyperthyroidism and ophthalmopathy. Template material for amplifying TCR beta CDR3 regions consisted of RNA transcripts. The study used the HTBI primer set for a first-round RT-PCR of the TCR CDR3. MiXCR was run by TCRdb on the multiplex PCR reads, yielding one entry per CDR3 protein. This table holds over 300,000 distinct CDR3 sequences, approximately 15% found once.

The chain carries TRBV29-1 and TRBJ1-1, with D perhaps TRBD1 (6 bases). The sequenced sample consisted of blood. The sequence derives from a woman aged 55-75 years with Graves' hyperthyroidism. The CDR3 DNA follows: TGCAGCGTAAACCAGGGGCTAAACACTGAAGCTTTCTTT. Translating it yields CSVNQGLNTEAFF.